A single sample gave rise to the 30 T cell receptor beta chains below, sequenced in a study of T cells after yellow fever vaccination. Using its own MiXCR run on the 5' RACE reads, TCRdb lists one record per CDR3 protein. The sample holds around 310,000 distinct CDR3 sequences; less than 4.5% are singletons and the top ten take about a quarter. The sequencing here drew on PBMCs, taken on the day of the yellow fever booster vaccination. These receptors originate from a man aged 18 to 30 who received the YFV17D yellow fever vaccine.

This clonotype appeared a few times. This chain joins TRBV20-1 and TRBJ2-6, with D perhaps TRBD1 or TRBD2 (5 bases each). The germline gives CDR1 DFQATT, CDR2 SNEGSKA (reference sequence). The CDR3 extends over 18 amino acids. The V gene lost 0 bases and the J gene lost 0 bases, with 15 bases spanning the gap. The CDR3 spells CSAREYPGPRSGANVLTF. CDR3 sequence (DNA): TGCAGTGCTAGAGAGTACCCGGGACCCCGCTCTGGGGCCAACGTCCTGACTTTC.

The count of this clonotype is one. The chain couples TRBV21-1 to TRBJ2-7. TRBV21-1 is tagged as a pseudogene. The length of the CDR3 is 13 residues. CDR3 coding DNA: TGTGCCAGTAAATCCGGATGTAGTGACGAGCAGTACTTC. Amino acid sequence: CASKSGCSDEQYF.

CDR3 sequence reads: CATSRDPRQGIMTFF. The CDR3 DNA reads as TGTGCCACCAGCAGAGATCCCCGACAGGGAATAATGACTTTCTTT. The rearrangement links TRBV15 to TRBJ1-1; 7 bases align to TRBD1. This CDR3 region has 15 residues. J lost 12 bases, V lost 0 bases, and 13 bases had no gene match. CDR1 and CDR2 from the germline V gene are LNHNV and YYDKDF (reference sequence). Together with reference TRBV15 and TRBJ1-1, the CDR3 gives the full variable domain: DAMVIQNPRYQVTQFGKPVTLSCSQTLNHNVMYWYQQKSSQAPKLLFHYYDKDFNNEADTPDNFQSRRPNTSFCFLDIRSPGLGDTAMYLCATSRDPRQGIMTFFGQGTRLTVV.

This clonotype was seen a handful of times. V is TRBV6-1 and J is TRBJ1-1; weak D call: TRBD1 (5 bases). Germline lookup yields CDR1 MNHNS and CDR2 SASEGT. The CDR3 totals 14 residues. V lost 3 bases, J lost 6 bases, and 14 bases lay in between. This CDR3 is CASSERGAGSEAFF. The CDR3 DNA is TGTGCCAGCAGTGAGAGGGGCGCGGGGTCTGAAGCTTTCTTT.

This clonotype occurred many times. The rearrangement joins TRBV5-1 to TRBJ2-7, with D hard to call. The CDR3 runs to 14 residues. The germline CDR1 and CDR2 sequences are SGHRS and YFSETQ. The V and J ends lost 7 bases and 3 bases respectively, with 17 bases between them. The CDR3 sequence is CASQTDPAVYEQYF. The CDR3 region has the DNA TGCGCCAGCCAGACGGACCCGGCGGTCTACGAGCAGTACTTC. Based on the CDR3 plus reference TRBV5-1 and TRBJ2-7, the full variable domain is KAGVTQTPRYLIKTRGQQVTLSCSPISGHRSVSWYQQTPGQGLQFLFEYFSETQRNKGNFPGRFSGRQFSNSRSEMNVSTLELGDSALYLCASQTDPAVYEQYFGPGTRLTVT.

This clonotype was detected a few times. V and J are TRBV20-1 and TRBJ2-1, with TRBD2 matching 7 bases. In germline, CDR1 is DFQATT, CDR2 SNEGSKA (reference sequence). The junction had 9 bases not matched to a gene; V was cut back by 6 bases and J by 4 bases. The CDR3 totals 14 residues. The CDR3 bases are TGCAGTGCCTGTCCTAGCGGCGTATACAATGAGCAGTTCTTC. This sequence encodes CSACPSGVYNEQFF.

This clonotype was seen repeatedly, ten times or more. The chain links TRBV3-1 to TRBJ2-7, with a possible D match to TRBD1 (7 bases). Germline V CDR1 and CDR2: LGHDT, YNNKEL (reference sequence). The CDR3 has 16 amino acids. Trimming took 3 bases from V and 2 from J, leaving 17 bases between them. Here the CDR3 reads CASSHLTGEEAYEQYF. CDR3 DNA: TGTGCCAGCAGCCATCTTACAGGGGAGGAGGCCTACGAGCAGTACTTC.

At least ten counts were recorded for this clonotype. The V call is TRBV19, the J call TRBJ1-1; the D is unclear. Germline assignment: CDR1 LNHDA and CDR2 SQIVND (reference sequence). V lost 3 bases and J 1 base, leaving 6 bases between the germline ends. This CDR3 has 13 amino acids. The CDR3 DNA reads TGTGCCAGTAGTATCTTACAGAACACTGAAGCTTTCTTT. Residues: CASSILQNTEAFF. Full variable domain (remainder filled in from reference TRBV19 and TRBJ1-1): DGGITQSPKYLFRKEGQNVTLSCEQNLNHDAMYWYRQDPGQGLRLIYYSQIVNDFQKGDIAEGYSVSREKKESFPLTVTSAQKNPTAFYLCASSILQNTEAFFGQGTRLTVV.

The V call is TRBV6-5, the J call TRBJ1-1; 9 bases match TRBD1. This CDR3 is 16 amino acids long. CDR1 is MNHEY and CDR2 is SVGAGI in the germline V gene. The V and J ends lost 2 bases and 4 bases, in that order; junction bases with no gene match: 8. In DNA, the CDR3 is TGTGCCAGCAGTTACGGGACAGGGTTTCGGAGCACTGAAGCTTTCTTT. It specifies CASSYGTGFRSTEAFF.

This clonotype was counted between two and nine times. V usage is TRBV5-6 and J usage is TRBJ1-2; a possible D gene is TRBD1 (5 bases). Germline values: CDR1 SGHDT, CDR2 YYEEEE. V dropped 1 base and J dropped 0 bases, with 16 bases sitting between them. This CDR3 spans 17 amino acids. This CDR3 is CASSLRGLIPANYGYTF. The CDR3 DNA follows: TGTGCCAGCAGCTTGAGGGGACTGATACCAGCTAACTATGGCTACACCTTC.

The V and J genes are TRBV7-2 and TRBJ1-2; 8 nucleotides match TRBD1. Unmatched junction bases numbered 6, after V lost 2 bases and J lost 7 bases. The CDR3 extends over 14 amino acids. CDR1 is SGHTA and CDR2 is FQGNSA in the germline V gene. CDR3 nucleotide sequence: TGTGCCAGCAGCTTATCGGCAGGGGGCGCTGGCTACACCTTC. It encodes CASSLSAGGAGYTF.

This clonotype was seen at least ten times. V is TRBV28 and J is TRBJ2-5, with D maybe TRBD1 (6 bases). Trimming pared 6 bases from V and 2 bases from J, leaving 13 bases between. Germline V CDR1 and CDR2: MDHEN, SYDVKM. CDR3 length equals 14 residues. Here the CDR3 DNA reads TGTGCCAGCAGAACCACCAGGGGTCAAGAGACCCAGTACTTC. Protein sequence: CASRTTRGQETQYF.

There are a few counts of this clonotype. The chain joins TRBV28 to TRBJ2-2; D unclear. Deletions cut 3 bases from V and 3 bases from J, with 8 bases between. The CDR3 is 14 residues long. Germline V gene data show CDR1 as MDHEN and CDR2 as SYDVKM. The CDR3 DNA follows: TGTGCCAGCAGTTTCGGCAGTTACACCGGGGAGCTGTTTTTT. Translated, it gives CASSFGSYTGELFF. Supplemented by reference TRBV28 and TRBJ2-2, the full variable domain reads DVKVTQSSRYLVKRTGEKVFLECVQDMDHENMFWYRQDPGLGLRLIYFSYDVKMKEKGDIPEGYSVSREKKERFSLILESASTNQTSMYLCASSFGSYTGELFFGEGSRLTVL.

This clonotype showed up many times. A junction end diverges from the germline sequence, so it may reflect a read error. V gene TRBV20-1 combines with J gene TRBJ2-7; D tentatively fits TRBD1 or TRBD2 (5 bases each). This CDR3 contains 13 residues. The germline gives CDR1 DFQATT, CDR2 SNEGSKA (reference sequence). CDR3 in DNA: TGCAGTGCCAGAGGGGTCCACTCCTACGAGCAGTACTTC. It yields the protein CSARGVHSYEQYF.

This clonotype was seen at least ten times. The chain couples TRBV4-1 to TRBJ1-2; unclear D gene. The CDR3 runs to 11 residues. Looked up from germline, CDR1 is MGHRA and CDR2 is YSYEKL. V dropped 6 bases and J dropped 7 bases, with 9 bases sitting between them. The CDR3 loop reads CASRTGAGYTF. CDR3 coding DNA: TGCGCCAGCAGGACGGGAGCTGGCTACACCTTC.

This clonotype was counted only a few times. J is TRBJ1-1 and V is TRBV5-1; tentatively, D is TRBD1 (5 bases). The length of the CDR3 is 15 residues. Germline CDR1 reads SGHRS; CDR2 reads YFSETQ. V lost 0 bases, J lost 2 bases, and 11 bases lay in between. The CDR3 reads CASSLDRQFNTEAFF. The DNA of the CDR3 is TGCGCCAGCAGCTTGGACCGACAGTTCAACACTGAAGCTTTCTTT.

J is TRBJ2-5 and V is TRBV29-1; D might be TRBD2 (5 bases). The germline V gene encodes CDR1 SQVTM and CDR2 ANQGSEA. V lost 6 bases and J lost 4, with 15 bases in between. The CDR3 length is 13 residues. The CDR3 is CSVSGWERETQYF. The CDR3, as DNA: TGCAGCGTCTCGGGGTGGGAAAGAGAGACCCAGTACTTC. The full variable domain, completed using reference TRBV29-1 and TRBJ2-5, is SAVISQKPSRDICQRGTSLTIQCQVDSQVTMMFWYRQQPGQSLTLIATANQGSEATYESGFVIDKFPISRPNLTFSTLTVSNMSPEDSSIYLCSVSGWERETQYFGPGTRLLVL.

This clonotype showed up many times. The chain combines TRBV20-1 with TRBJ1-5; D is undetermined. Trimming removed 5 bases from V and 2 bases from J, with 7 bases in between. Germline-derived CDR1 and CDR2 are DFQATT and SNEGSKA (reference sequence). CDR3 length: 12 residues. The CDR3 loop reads CSALFRNQPQHF. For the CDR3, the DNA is TGCAGTGCTCTCTTTCGCAATCAGCCCCAGCATTTT.

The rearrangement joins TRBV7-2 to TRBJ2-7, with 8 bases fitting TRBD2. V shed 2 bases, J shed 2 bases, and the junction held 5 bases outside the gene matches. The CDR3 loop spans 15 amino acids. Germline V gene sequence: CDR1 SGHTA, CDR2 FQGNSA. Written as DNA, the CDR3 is TGTGCCAGCAGCTTAATTTCCGGGGGGGCCTACGAGCAGTACTTC. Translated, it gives CASSLISGGAYEQYF.

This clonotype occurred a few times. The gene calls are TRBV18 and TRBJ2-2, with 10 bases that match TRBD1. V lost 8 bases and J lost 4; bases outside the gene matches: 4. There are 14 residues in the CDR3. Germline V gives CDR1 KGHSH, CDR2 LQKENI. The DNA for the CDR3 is TGTGCCAGCACCGGGACAGGGGCCACCGGGGAGCTGTTTTTT. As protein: CASTGTGATGELFF.

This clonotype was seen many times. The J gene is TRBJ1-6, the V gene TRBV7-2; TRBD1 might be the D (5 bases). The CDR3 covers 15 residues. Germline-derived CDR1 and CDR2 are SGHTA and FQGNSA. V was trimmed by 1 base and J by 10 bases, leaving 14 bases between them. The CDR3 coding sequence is TGTGCCAGCAGCTTAGAGGCAGGGATAATATCACCCCTCCACTTT. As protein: CASSLEAGIISPLHF.

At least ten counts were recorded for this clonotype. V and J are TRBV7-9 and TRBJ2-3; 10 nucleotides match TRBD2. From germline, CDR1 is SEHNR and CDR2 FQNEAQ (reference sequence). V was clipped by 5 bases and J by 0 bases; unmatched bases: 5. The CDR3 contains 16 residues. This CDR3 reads CASSPTSGPSTDTQYF. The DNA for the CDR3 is TGTGCCAGCAGCCCGACTAGCGGGCCTAGCACAGATACGCAGTATTTT.

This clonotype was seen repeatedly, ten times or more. Written as DNA, the CDR3 is TGCGCCAGCAGTTTTAGTGGGCACAGGGTTGCTGAAGCTTTCTTT. This gives the protein CASSFSGHRVAEAFF. The chain is built from TRBV5-1 and TRBJ1-1; D is possibly TRBD1 (6 bases). The V gene lost 5 bases and the J gene lost 6 bases, with 20 bases spanning the gap. The CDR3 has 15 amino acids. The germline CDR1 and CDR2 sequences are SGHRS and YFSETQ.

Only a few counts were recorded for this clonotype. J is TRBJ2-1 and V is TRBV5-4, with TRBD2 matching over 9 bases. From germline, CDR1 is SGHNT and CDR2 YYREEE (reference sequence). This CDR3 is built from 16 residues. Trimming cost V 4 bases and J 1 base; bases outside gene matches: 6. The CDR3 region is CASSRVSGGSYNEQFF. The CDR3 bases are TGTGCCAGCAGCCGGGTCAGCGGGGGGTCCTACAATGAGCAGTTCTTC.

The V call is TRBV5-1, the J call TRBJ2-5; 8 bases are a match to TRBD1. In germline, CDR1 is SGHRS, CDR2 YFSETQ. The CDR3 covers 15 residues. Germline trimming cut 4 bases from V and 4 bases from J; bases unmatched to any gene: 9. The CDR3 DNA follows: TGCGCCAGCAGCCCGGATGGACAGGGCTTAGAGACCCAGTACTTC. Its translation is CASSPDGQGLETQYF.

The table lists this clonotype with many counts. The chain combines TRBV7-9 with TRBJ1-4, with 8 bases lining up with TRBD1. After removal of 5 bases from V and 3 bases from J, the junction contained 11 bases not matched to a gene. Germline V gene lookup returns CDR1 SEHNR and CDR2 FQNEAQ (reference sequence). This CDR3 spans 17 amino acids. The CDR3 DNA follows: TGTGCCAGCAGCCCGAACCTCTGGACAGGGCCTAATGAAAAACTGTTTTTT. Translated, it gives CASSPNLWTGPNEKLFF.

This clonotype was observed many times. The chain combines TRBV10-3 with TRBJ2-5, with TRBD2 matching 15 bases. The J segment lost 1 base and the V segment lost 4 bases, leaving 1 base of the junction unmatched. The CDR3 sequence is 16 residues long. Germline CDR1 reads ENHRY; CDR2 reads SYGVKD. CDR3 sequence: CAISVGLAGGQETQYF. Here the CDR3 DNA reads TGTGCCATCAGTGTGGGACTAGCGGGGGGCCAAGAGACCCAGTACTTC.

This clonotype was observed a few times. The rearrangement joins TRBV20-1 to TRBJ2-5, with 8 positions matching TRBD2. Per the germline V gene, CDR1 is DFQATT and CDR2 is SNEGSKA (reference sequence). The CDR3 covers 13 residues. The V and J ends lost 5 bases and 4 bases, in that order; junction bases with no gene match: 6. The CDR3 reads CSAPATSVETQYF. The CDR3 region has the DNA TGCAGTGCTCCCGCGACTAGCGTAGAGACCCAGTACTTC.

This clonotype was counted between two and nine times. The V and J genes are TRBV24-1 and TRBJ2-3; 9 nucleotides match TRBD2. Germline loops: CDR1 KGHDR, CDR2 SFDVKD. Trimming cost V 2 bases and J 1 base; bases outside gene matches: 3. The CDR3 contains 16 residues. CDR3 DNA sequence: TGTGCCACCAGTGATTCTAGCGGGGAGGGCACAGATACGCAGTATTTT. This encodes CATSDSSGEGTDTQYF.

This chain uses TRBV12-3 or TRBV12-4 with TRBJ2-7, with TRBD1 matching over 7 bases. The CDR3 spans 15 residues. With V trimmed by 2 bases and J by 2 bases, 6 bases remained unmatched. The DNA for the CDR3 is TGTGCCAGCAGTTTAAGGGGTCAGGGGGCCTACGAGCAGTACGTC. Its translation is CASSLRGQGAYEQYV.